A single sample is the source of the 14 T cell receptor beta chains below, sequenced in a study of blood T cells in healthy people across ages. Combining a sample-barcoded 5' primer with a J-beta primer mix, a second PCR ran for roughly 7 to 12 cycles. One entry per CDR3 protein results from TCRdb running MiXCR on the 5' RACE reads. The sample consists of approximately 1.5 million distinct CDR3 sequences, about 31% of them appearing once. Sample: blood. These receptors were taken from a woman in her 30s in good health.

J is TRBJ2-5 and V is TRBV27; 8 positions match TRBD1. V was pared by 6 bases and J by 4 bases, with 10 bases of the junction left unmatched. This CDR3 is 15 amino acids long. Germline V gene sequence: CDR1 MNHEY, CDR2 SMNVEV (reference sequence). DNA of the CDR3: TGTGCCAGCAGCCGGACAGGGCGGTCAGTAGAGACCCAGTACTTC. Encoded protein: CASSRTGRSVETQYF.

The CDR3 DNA is TGTGCCAGCAGAGCAACAGGGGGCGGGAGCACCGGGGAGCTGTTTTTT. Protein: CASRATGGGSTGELFF. The chain combines TRBV27 with TRBJ2-2, with 9 bases that match TRBD1. The V segment lost 6 bases and the J segment 4 bases; nucleotides outside the gene matches: 9. Germline V gene data show CDR1 as MNHEY and CDR2 as SMNVEV (reference sequence). The CDR3 totals 16 residues.

This rearrangement joins TRBV20-1 to TRBJ2-7; 8 positions agree with TRBD1. V was clipped by 3 bases and J by 10 bases; unmatched bases: 8. The length of the CDR3 is 12 residues. The germline gives CDR1 DFQATT, CDR2 SNEGSKA (reference sequence). The CDR3 bases are TGCAGTGCTAGTGACAGGGGTAGGCTTCAGTACTTC. Translated, it gives CSASDRGRLQYF.

This clonotype was seen a few times. The gene calls are TRBV6-5 and TRBJ1-2; D perhaps matches TRBD1 (5 bases). Germline loops: CDR1 MNHEY, CDR2 SVGAGI. Deletions cut 10 bases from V and 2 bases from J, with 11 bases between. CDR3 size: 12 residues. CDR3 in DNA: TGTGCCACCAGAGACAGCAACTATGGCTACACCTTC. This encodes CATRDSNYGYTF.

The chain employs TRBV5-1 and TRBJ2-5; 9 bases fit TRBD1. This CDR3 region has 15 residues. Germline V gives CDR1 SGHRS, CDR2 YFSETQ. V shed 0 bases, J shed 5 bases, and the junction held 5 bases outside the gene matches. CDR3 in DNA: TGCGCCAGCAGCTTGGATACAGGGGGCGCGGAGACCCAGTACTTC. It is translated as CASSLDTGGAETQYF.

The V gene is TRBV11-2, the J gene TRBJ1-5; D not resolved. Deletions cut 0 bases from V and 6 bases from J, with 6 bases between. This CDR3 comprises 13 residues. The germline V gene encodes CDR1 SGHAT and CDR2 FQNNGV. CDR3 loop: CASSLEFGQPQHF. CDR3 nucleotides: TGTGCCAGCAGCTTAGAGTTTGGTCAGCCCCAGCATTTT.

V is TRBV29-1 and J is TRBJ2-7, with TRBD1 matching 7 bases. The CDR3 runs 13 residues. Germline CDR1 is SQVTM and CDR2 is ANQGSEA. After removal of 6 bases from V and 2 bases from J, the junction contained 7 bases not matched to a gene. The CDR3 nucleotides are TGCAGCGTAGCGACAGGGTTGGCCTACGAGCAGTACTTC. Translating gives CSVATGLAYEQYF.

This clonotype showed up just a few times. V usage is TRBV20-1 and J usage is TRBJ1-2, with 8 bases matching TRBD1. This CDR3 is 14 amino acids long. V was pared by 8 bases and J by 8 bases, with 16 bases of the junction left unmatched. The germline CDR1 and CDR2 sequences are DFQATT and SNEGSKA (reference sequence). The CDR3 protein is CSPLGPGQGGGYTF. CDR3 bases: TGCAGTCCCCTAGGACCCGGACAGGGAGGAGGCTACACCTTC.

The gene calls are TRBV5-4 and TRBJ1-2; D gene ambiguous. The CDR3 length is 13 residues. Germline V gene sequence: CDR1 SGHNT, CDR2 YYREEE (reference sequence). V gave up 3 bases and J gave up 4 bases, with 10 bases separating them. For the CDR3, the DNA is TGTGCCAGCAGCTCCGGAGAGGGCTATGGCTACACCTTC. This sequence encodes CASSSGEGYGYTF. Using reference TRBV5-4 and TRBJ1-2 for the parts outside the CDR3, the full variable domain is ETGVTQSPTHLIKTRGQQVTLRCSSQSGHNTVSWYQQALGQGPQFIFQYYREEENGRGNFPPRFSGLQFPNYSSELNVNALELDDSALYLCASSSGEGYGYTFGSGTRLTVV.

The V gene is TRBV20-1, the J gene TRBJ1-5; weak D call: TRBD1 (5 bases). CDR3 size: 16 residues. Germline V lookup: CDR1 DFQATT, CDR2 SNEGSKA (reference sequence). The V end lost 2 bases, the J end lost 2 bases, and 16 bases lay between the germline ends. CDR3 nucleotides: TGCAGTGCTAGAAATCCAGGGTCAATAGGCAATCAGCCCCAGCATTTT. Translating it yields CSARNPGSIGNQPQHF.

This clonotype has just a few counts. Here the CDR3 DNA reads TGTGCCTCCCACCAAACCTTAGGGAATGAGCAGTTCTTC. This encodes CASHQTLGNEQFF. J is TRBJ2-1 and V is TRBV15; D is undetermined. CDR3 length equals 13 residues. The V and J ends lost 11 bases and 7 bases respectively, with 18 bases between them. CDR1 and CDR2 from the germline V gene are LNHNV and YYDKDF (reference sequence).

This chain uses TRBV4-1 with TRBJ2-3; D is undetermined. The CDR3 length is 18 residues. Germline CDR1 MGHRA, CDR2 YSYEKL. Trimming left V 0 bases short and J 2 bases short, with 18 bases between. CDR3 sequence (DNA): TGCGCCAGCAGCCAAGATGGATTCGACTTAATTCACACAGATACGCAGTATTTT. Its translation is CASSQDGFDLIHTDTQYF.

The CDR3 spells CASSRLAGSWTQYF. In nucleotides, the CDR3 is TGTGCCAGCAGCCGACTAGCGGGTTCCTGGACCCAGTACTTC. V and J are TRBV6-2 or TRBV6-3 and TRBJ2-5; 10 bases map to TRBD2. Trimming took 6 bases from V and 7 from J; bases not matched to a gene: 8. The CDR3 is made up of 14 amino acids. Germline V gives CDR1 MNHEY, CDR2 SVGEGT.

In the case of this clonotype: A much larger clone lies one base from this, so it may be a read error. The chain recombines TRBV20-1 with TRBJ2-1; no reliable D call. The CDR3 is 16 amino acids. Germline V gene data show CDR1 as DFQATT and CDR2 as SNEGSKA (reference sequence). The CDR3 reads CSAPSFTTVLGNERFF. The CDR3 DNA is TGCAGTGCGCCTTCCTTTACTACCGTCCTAGGGAATGAGCGGTTCTTC.